This T cell receptor beta chain stems from a study of blood T cell repertoires in COVID-19 (dated by TCRdb to the early 2020s). Context from the whole study: Samples covering the acute and convalescent phases of COVID-19 were provided by collaborators in the United States, Italy and Spain. The material from the prospective study consisted of cDNA or gDNA derived from T cells, B-cell-depleted T cells, or PBMCs. Deeply sampled blood TCRbeta repertoires from subjects exposed to, actively infected with, or recovered from COVID-19 were included in the dataset. The repertoires were made available in a free public database intended to serve as a resource for research on the immune response to SARS-CoV-2. The samples were drawn from the first 160 participants of the ongoing ImmuneRACE study and from over 950 subjects provided by 6 global collaborators. A de-identified subject ID, COVID-19 status, age in years and sex were almost always included in the sample metadata. Where available, HLA class I and class II types were obtained from metadata supplied by the sample provider rather than from assay-based typing.

TCRbeta CDR3 regions were amplified from genomic DNA using the immunoSEQ Assay, a bias-controlled multiplex PCR. The original methods were these. Within the assay, amplification of reference gene primers was used to estimate how many nucleated cells each sample contained. To quantify the absolute abundance of each unique TCRbeta CDR3 rearrangement, sequence reads were collapsed and filtered. For each sample, productive Simpson clonality was calculated as the square root of Simpson's diversity index across productive rearrangements. In TCRdb, the immuneACCESS table is reduced to in-frame sequences with V and J assigned. These tables do not hold every clone; where another copy was compared, an unresolved V gene accounts for under half, and the others remain unexplained. V, J and clone size reflect that table, while D and trimming were determined from the DNA. The table for this sample lists 200,000 to 250,000 clones; more than 75% of them were counted only once. 7.5% to 9.5% of the sample lies in the top ten.

Points on this clone: Its antigen is still unknown. No per-base quality is available; no much larger clone lies one base away.

Results the study describes overall, beyond this receptor: Clinical and demographic metadata were provided uncurated, with the amount varying by source and participant.

In Seattle, one collaborating source enrolled patients while the infection was active and tracked those patients longitudinally over the course of disease. Collaborating institutions collected whole blood in K2EDTA tubes following their own protocols. Collaborator samples were shipped for TCRbeta analysis as frozen whole blood, isolated PBMCs, or DNA extracted from either sample type. Sequences MNHEY (CDR1) and SMNVEV (CDR2) are obtained from the germline V gene (reference sequence). From the cysteine up to the phenylalanine, the CDR3 has a length of 16 residues. Here the CDR3 DNA is all that survives: 48 bases in frame from base 1. Trimming costs V 7 bases and J 2 bases, and their ends lie 19 bases apart.

Sequences were obtained from peripheral blood. The TCR originated in a woman aged 80 or older with COVID-19, enrolled during active disease. The V and J genes are TRBV27 and TRBJ2-3, with the D gene uncertain. The CDR3 region: CASTQVRGIPTDTQYF. The bases read TGTGCCAGCACCCAAGTACGCGGTATCCCCACAGATACGCAGTATTTT.